This T cell receptor (beta chain) was captured by sequencing in a study of lymphopenia after photon versus proton radiotherapy. Findings and caveats of the study: After lymphocyte nadir, photon-treated repertoires showed oligoclonal expansion, especially CD8+ Temra. Proton therapy kept repertoires fairly stable, unlike photons, which gained effector/memory cells.

TCRdb's table, derived via immunoSEQ multiplex PCR, lists solely in-frame clones and lacks some. The sample carries around 30,000 clones, 85% to 90% recorded once. V gave up 4 bases and J gave up 7 bases; unmatched junction bases: 8. This CDR3 is built from 14 residues. The germline CDR1 and CDR2 sequences are SQVTM and ANQGSEA. As concerns this clone: Its antigen is as yet unknown.

V gene TRBV29-1 combines with J gene TRBJ1-4; TRBD1 matches at 8 bases. The sequencing here drew on peripheral blood, taken from a patient treated with photon-based radiotherapy. The origin of this receptor is a woman aged 45-60 years with pancreatic cancer. This CDR3 reads CSVGRTGNGEKLFF. Here the CDR3 DNA reads TGCAGCGTTGGCCGGACAGGGAACGGTGAAAAACTGTTTTTT. The full variable domain, its missing parts supplied by reference TRBV29-1 and TRBJ1-4, is SAVISQKPSRDICQRGTSLTIQCQVDSQVTMMFWYRQQPGQSLTLIATANQGSEATYESGFVIDKFPISRPNLTFSTLTVSNMSPEDSSIYLCSVGRTGNGEKLFFGSGTQLSVL.